Listed here are 30 T cell receptor beta chains from one sample, sequenced in a study of blood T cells in healthy people across ages. The second PCR ran roughly 6 to 12 cycles with a sample-barcoded 5' primer and J-beta primers. One entry per CDR3 protein, called by TCRdb with MiXCR from the 5' RACE reads. Counted here are about 640,000 distinct CDR3 sequences, roughly 53% occurring once; the ten biggest clones make up roughly 34%. The specimen sequenced was blood. The receptors shown here come from a man in his 60s in good health.

The DNA for the CDR3 is TGTGCCACCAGCAGAGGTTCTAGCGGGGGAGAGACCCAGTACTTC. As protein: CATSRGSSGGETQYF. The chain carries TRBV15 and TRBJ2-5; the match to TRBD2 covers 10 bases. Trimming took 1 base from V and 4 from J; bases not matched to a gene: 3. This CDR3 is built from 15 residues. Germline lookup yields CDR1 LNHNV and CDR2 YYDKDF (reference sequence).

The V gene is TRBV5-1, the J gene TRBJ2-4; maybe TRBD1 (5 bases). Germline-derived CDR1 and CDR2 are SGHRS and YFSETQ. The CDR3 is made up of 15 amino acids. Trimming took off 0 bases at V and 8 bases at J, with 15 bases between the two ends. The CDR3: CASSLDGAGIDIQYF. CDR3 DNA: TGCGCCAGCAGCTTGGATGGGGCAGGGATTGACATTCAGTACTTC.

The gene calls are TRBV15 and TRBJ1-2; D not certain. The V and J ends lost 1 base and 8 bases respectively, with 14 bases between them. Germline V gene lookup returns CDR1 LNHNV and CDR2 YYDKDF (reference sequence). The CDR3 length is 14 residues. The CDR3 DNA sequence: TGTGCCACCAGCAGAGTAGGGTATGTCGGGGGCTACACCTTC. It encodes CATSRVGYVGGYTF.

The chain combines TRBV27 with TRBJ2-5, with D possibly called TRBD1 or TRBD2 (6 bases each). Trimming removed 6 bases at V and 5 bases at J, with 19 bases between. This CDR3 comprises 15 residues. Germline V lookup: CDR1 MNHEY, CDR2 SMNVEV (reference sequence). The CDR3 loop reads CASSPRWGRGETQYF. The CDR3 bases are TGTGCCAGCAGCCCCAGGTGGGGGCGGGGTGAGACCCAGTACTTC.

This sequence joins TRBV5-1 and TRBJ2-3, with a weak D call TRBD1 (6 bases). Germline CDR1 and CDR2: SGHRS and YFSETQ. This CDR3 contains 15 residues. V lost 0 bases to trimming and J lost 2 bases, with 10 bases between them. The CDR3, as DNA: TGCGCCAGCAGCTTGGATCACAGGGACACAGATACGCAGTATTTT. Protein product: CASSLDHRDTDTQYF.

V gene TRBV27 combines with J gene TRBJ1-6, with 9 bases fitting TRBD1. CDR3 size: 14 residues. Germline CDR1 and CDR2: MNHEY and SMNVEV (reference sequence). The V gene end was trimmed by 7 bases and the J gene end by 6 bases; junction bases not matched to a gene: 4. The CDR3 DNA follows: TGTGCCAGCACCCGGACAGGGGTTAATTCACCCCTCCACTTT. This sequence encodes CASTRTGVNSPLHF.

This clonotype came up a few times. The CDR3 bases are TGTGCCAGCAGCTTAGCTCTTCGGGCAGATACGCAGTATTTT. This encodes CASSLALRADTQYF. The chain uses TRBV7-2 and TRBJ2-3; D is uncertain. CDR1 and CDR2 from the germline V gene are SGHTA and FQGNSA. The CDR3 is made up of 14 amino acids. Trimming removed 0 bases from V and 4 bases from J, with 8 bases in between. The entire variable domain, with the rest obtained from reference TRBV7-2 and TRBJ2-3, is as follows: GAGVSQSPSNKVTEKGKDVELRCDPISGHTALYWYRQSLGQGLEFLIYFQGNSAPDKSGLPSDRFSAERTGGSVSTLTIQRTQQEDSAVYLCASSLALRADTQYFGPGTRLTVL.

J is TRBJ2-7 and V is TRBV7-8, with 9 bases aligning to TRBD2. Germline CDR1 reads SGHVS; CDR2 reads FQNEAQ. The CDR3 contains 12 residues. Germline trimming cut 5 bases from V and 9 bases from J; bases unmatched to any gene: 5. CDR3: CASSKAGGSQYF. CDR3 DNA sequence: TGTGCCAGCAGCAAAGCGGGGGGCTCGCAGTACTTC.

The J gene is TRBJ1-3, the V gene TRBV5-1; no definite D call. Per the germline V gene, CDR1 is SGHRS and CDR2 is YFSETQ. V dropped 2 bases and J dropped 0 bases, with 15 bases sitting between them. This CDR3 is built from 17 residues. The CDR3 DNA sequence: TGCGCCAGCAGCTTCAAACAAGCAGGCTACTCTGGAAACACCATATATTTT. It encodes CASSFKQAGYSGNTIYF.

The rearrangement links TRBV20-1 to TRBJ2-3; 11 bases are a match to TRBD2. Per germline, CDR1 DFQATT and CDR2 SNEGSKA (reference sequence). J was trimmed by 4 bases and V by 6 bases; bases with no gene match: 6. The CDR3 has 14 amino acids. CDR3 DNA sequence: TGCAGTGCCCCAGCTAGCGGGGGGTCAGATACGCAGTATTTT. Translating it yields CSAPASGGSDTQYF.

This chain joins TRBV20-1 and TRBJ2-1, with D perhaps given as TRBD1 or TRBD2 (6 bases each). This CDR3 is 13 amino acids long. The germline V gene has CDR1 DFQATT and CDR2 SNEGSKA (reference sequence). V lost 6 bases and J 5 bases, leaving 14 bases between the germline ends. For the CDR3, the DNA is TGCAGTGCCTCACGGGGGCTTAACAATGAGCAGTTCTTC. It translates to CSASRGLNNEQFF.

This clonotype has more than one count but fewer than ten. The genes are TRBV5-1 and TRBJ1-1; 9 positions match TRBD1. The ends lost 3 bases at V and 4 bases at J; junction bases unmatched: 4. The CDR3 loop spans 14 amino acids. Per the germline V gene, CDR1 is SGHRS and CDR2 is YFSETQ. The CDR3 region has the DNA TGCGCCAGCAGCTCGGGACAGGGACCCACTGAAGCTTTCTTT. This codes for CASSSGQGPTEAFF.

This clonotype was counted once. The CDR3 sequence: CAIRRGEDDGYTF. DNA of the CDR3: TGTGCCATCAGAAGAGGGGAGGATGATGGCTACACCTTC. The rearrangement joins TRBV10-3 to TRBJ1-2, with a tentative D call TRBD1 (5 bases). Germline V gives CDR1 ENHRY, CDR2 SYGVKD. Trimming removed 6 bases at V and 6 bases at J, with 14 bases between. This CDR3 contains 13 residues.

A remark on this clonotype: Germline and junction disagree at one end, which may indicate a read error. The chain links TRBV11-2 to TRBJ2-7, with 8 bases that match TRBD2. The CDR3 runs to 15 residues. Germline loops: CDR1 SGHAT, CDR2 FQNNGV. For the CDR3, the DNA is TGCGCCAGCAGCCAAGATAGGCTAGCGGGCATCGAGCAGTACTTC. Its protein is CASSQDRLAGIEQYF.

The chain is built from TRBV20-1 and TRBJ1-2; the D is unclear. V lost 3 bases and J lost 2, with 10 bases in between. This CDR3 comprises 13 residues. Germline assignment: CDR1 DFQATT and CDR2 SNEGSKA (reference sequence). In DNA, the CDR3 is TGCAGTGCTAGTAGGCCAGAGAACTATGGCTACACCTTC. Its translation is CSASRPENYGYTF.

This clonotype was observed a few times. The rearrangement links TRBV29-1 to TRBJ2-5, with unresolved D. V lost 7 bases to trimming and J lost 0 bases, with 3 bases between them. CDR1 is SQVTM, CDR2 ANQGSEA, per germline. The length of the CDR3 is 10 residues. For the CDR3, the DNA is TGCAGCGCGTACCAAGAGACCCAGTACTTC. Its protein is CSAYQETQYF.

The CDR3 nucleotides read TGTGCCAGCAGCGTGACTAGCGGGGGACGGGGGGAGCAGTTCTTC. It specifies CASSVTSGGRGEQFF. The rearrangement joins TRBV7-2 to TRBJ2-1, with 12 bases lining up with TRBD2. This CDR3 comprises 15 residues. V trimming: 5 bases; J trimming: 10 bases; junction bases outside the gene matches: 9. CDR1 is SGHTA, CDR2 FQGNSA, per germline.

The chain has TRBV5-1 and TRBJ2-2, with D perhaps matching TRBD2 (5 bases). Trimming stripped 7 bases from V and 3 bases from J, with 13 bases between. The CDR3 consists of 14 residues. The V gene's germline CDR1 is SGHRS and CDR2 YFSETQ. The DNA for the CDR3 is TGCGCCAGCCGAAAAGGGCGGGACACCGGGGAGCTGTTTTTT. Its protein is CASRKGRDTGELFF.

On this clonotype: The junction differs from germline at one of its ends, possibly a read error. This chain uses TRBV7-9 with TRBJ1-2; 9 nucleotides align to TRBD1. CDR3 length equals 11 residues. CDR1 SEHNR and CDR2 FQNEAQ come from the germline V gene (reference sequence). This CDR3 is CASSPGQGFTF. The CDR3 region has the DNA TGTGCCAGCAGCCCGGGACAGGGCTTCACCTTC. Filled out from reference TRBV7-9 and TRBJ1-2, the complete variable domain reads DTGVSQNPRHKITKRGQNVTFRCDPISEHNRLYWYRQTLGQGPEFLTYFQNEAQLEKSRLLSDRFSAERPKGSFSTLEIQRTEQGDSAMYLCASSPGQGFTFGSGTRLTVV.

CDR3 nucleotide sequence: TGTGCCAGCCAGGATTTGACAGGGACGAACACCGGGGAGCTGTTTTTT. It is translated as CASQDLTGTNTGELFF. This sequence joins TRBV12-3 or TRBV12-4 and TRBJ2-2, with TRBD1 matching over 7 bases. V shed 8 bases and J 0 bases; nucleotides not matched to a gene: 9. The CDR3 runs to 16 residues.

In its sample, this clonotype was seen a few times. J is TRBJ1-1 and V is TRBV7-9, with D unresolved. The germline gives CDR1 SEHNR, CDR2 FQNEAQ (reference sequence). The CDR3 length is 15 residues. Trimming removed 1 base at V and 4 bases at J, with 13 bases between. This CDR3 reads CASSLEGFRSTEAFF. CDR3 sequence (DNA): TGTGCCAGCAGCTTAGAAGGGTTTCGTAGCACTGAAGCTTTCTTT.

The CDR3 bases are TGTGCCAGCAGCCATTCCGGGGGAGATACGCAGTATTTT. Protein product: CASSHSGGDTQYF. V usage is TRBV3-1 and J usage is TRBJ2-3; D may be TRBD2 (6 bases). Germline V gene sequence: CDR1 LGHDT, CDR2 YNNKEL (reference sequence). The CDR3 is made up of 13 amino acids. V lost 3 bases, J lost 5 bases, and 9 bases lay in between.

This clonotype occurred a few times. This chain uses TRBV5-4 with TRBJ2-7; tentatively, D is TRBD2 (5 bases). The germline V and J ends were trimmed by 4 bases and 0 bases, with 11 bases remaining between them. CDR3 length equals 14 residues. Germline V gene sequence: CDR1 SGHNT, CDR2 YYREEE (reference sequence). CDR3 sequence (DNA): TGTGCCAGCAGCCCCGAGGGAGACTCCTACGAGCAGTACTTC. It codes for CASSPEGDSYEQYF.

The chain uses TRBV7-2 and TRBJ1-2, with D uncertain. Trimming cost V 1 base and J 4 bases, with 10 bases left between them. This CDR3 has 14 residues. Germline CDR1 and CDR2: SGHTA and FQGNSA. In DNA form, the CDR3 reads TGTGCCAGCAGCTTAGAGGACGGATTCTATGGCTACACCTTC. Protein: CASSLEDGFYGYTF.

The chain recombines TRBV5-8 with TRBJ2-1; either TRBD1 or TRBD2 may supply D (6 bases each). The DNA matches TRBJ2-7 better at its end, which makes the J call doubtful. This CDR3 is built from 17 residues. The germline CDR1 and CDR2 sequences are SGHTS and YDEGEE. This chain's CDR3 is CASSVNRGRGSYNEQYF. The CDR3 region has the DNA TGTGCCAGCAGCGTGAATCGGGGGCGCGGGTCCTACAATGAGCAGTACTTC.

The CDR3 DNA reads TGTGCCAGTAGTATTTACGCAGGTTTAAACTACGAGCAGTACTTC. It is translated as CASSIYAGLNYEQYF. V and J are TRBV19 and TRBJ2-5; D is unresolved. Near its end, the DNA agrees better with TRBJ2-7, so the J call may be wrong. The CDR3 is 15 amino acids. Germline CDR1 reads LNHDA; CDR2 reads SQIVND (reference sequence).

This chain joins TRBV6-5 and TRBJ1-3; no clear D gene. V dropped 10 bases and J dropped 1 base, with 11 bases sitting between them. Germline V gene sequence: CDR1 MNHEY, CDR2 SVGAGI. This CDR3 has 13 amino acids. The CDR3 region has the DNA TGTGCCACCACCGGGGTATCTGGAAACACCATATATTTT. As protein: CATTGVSGNTIYF.

The chain carries TRBV6-2 or TRBV6-3 and TRBJ2-5; 12 bases agree with TRBD2. CDR1 MNHEY and CDR2 SVGEGT come from the germline V gene. V shed 5 bases, J shed 5 bases, and the junction held 6 bases outside the gene matches. The CDR3 has 15 amino acids. The CDR3 nucleotides are TGTGCCAGCAGTGCGACTAGCGGGGGAAAGGAGACCCAGTACTTC. It specifies CASSATSGGKETQYF.

CDR3 nucleotides: TGTGCCAGCAGCAAAGGGACGGGTCGGGGCACTGAAGCTTTCTTT. Translation: CASSKGTGRGTEAFF. The rearrangement uses TRBV7-9 and TRBJ1-1; the D gene is possibly TRBD1 (5 bases). The germline V and J ends were trimmed by 5 bases and 4 bases, with 17 bases remaining between them. Germline V gene sequence: CDR1 SEHNR, CDR2 FQNEAQ (reference sequence). This CDR3 is 15 amino acids long.

This chain links TRBV13 with TRBJ2-3, with a weak D call TRBD2 (6 bases). Germline CDR1 and CDR2: PRHDT and FYEKMQ (reference sequence). This CDR3 is built from 18 residues. Trimming cost V 4 bases and J 2 bases, with 22 bases left between them. The DNA for the CDR3 is TGTGCCAGCAGCTGGAAGCGGGTGGGGTACTGGGTCACAGATACGCAGTATTTT. Its protein is CASSWKRVGYWVTDTQYF. The whole variable domain, remainder taken from reference TRBV13 and TRBJ2-3, is AAGVIQSPRHLIKEKRETATLKCYPIPRHDTVYWYQQGPGQDPQFLISFYEKMQSDKGSIPDRFSAQQFSDYHSELNMSSLELGDSALYFCASSWKRVGYWVTDTQYFGPGTRLTVL.